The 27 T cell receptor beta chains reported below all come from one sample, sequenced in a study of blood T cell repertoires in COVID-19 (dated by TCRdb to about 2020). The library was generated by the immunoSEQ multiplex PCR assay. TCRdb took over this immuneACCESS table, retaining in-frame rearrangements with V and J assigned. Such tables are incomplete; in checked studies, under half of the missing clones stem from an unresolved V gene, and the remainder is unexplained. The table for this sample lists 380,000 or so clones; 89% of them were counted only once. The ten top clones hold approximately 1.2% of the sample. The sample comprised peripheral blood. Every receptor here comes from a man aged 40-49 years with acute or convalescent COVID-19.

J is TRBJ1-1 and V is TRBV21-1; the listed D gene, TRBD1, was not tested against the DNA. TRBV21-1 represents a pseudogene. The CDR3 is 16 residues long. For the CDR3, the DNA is TGTGCCAGCAGCATATCGCCGGGACAGGGGAACACTGAAGCTTTCTTT. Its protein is CASSISPGQGNTEAFF.

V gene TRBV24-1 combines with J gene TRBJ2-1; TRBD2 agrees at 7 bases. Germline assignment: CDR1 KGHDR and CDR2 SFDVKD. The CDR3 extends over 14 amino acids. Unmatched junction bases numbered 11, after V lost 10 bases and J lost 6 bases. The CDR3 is CATGTGGLINEQFF. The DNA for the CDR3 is TGTGCCACGGGGACGGGGGGACTGATCAATGAGCAGTTCTTC.

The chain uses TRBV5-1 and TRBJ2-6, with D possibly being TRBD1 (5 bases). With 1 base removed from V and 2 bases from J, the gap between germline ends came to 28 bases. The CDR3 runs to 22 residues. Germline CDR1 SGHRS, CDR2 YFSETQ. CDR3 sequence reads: CASSLPRRVGGRAPAGANVLTF. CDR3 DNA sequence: TGCGCCAGCAGCTTGCCAAGGAGAGTAGGCGGCAGGGCTCCAGCTGGGGCCAACGTCCTGACTTTC.

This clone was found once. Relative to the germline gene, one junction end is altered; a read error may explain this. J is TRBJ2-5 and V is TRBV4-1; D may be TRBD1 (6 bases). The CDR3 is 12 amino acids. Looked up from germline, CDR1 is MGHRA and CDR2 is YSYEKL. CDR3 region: CASSQREGTTHF. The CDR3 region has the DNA TGCGCCAGCAGCCAGAGGGAAGGGACAACCCACTTC.

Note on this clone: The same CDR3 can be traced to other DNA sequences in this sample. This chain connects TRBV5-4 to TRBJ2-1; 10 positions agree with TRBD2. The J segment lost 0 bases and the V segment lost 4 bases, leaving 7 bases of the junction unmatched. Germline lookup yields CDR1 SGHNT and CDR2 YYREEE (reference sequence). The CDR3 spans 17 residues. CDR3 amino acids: CASSRGLAESSYNEQFF. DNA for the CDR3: TGTGCCAGCAGCCGCGGACTAGCGGAAAGCTCCTACAATGAGCAGTTCTTC.

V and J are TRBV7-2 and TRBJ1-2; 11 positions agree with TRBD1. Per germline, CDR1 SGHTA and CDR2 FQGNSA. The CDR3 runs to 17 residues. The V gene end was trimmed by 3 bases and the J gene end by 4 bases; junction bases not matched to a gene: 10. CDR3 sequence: CASSLYRTGGRSYGYTF. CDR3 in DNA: TGTGCCAGCAGCTTGTATCGGACAGGGGGCCGTAGCTATGGCTACACCTTC.

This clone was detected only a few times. The CDR3 coding sequence is TGTGCCCCCCGGGGTGGGTCGCGGGGCTCTGGGGCCAACGTCCTGACTTTC. Protein: CAPRGGSRGSGANVLTF. The rearrangement joins TRBV10-3 to TRBJ2-6, with D possibly matching TRBD2 (6 bases). CDR1 is ENHRY, CDR2 SYGVKD, per germline. This CDR3 contains 17 residues. The V end lost 11 bases, the J end lost 0 bases, and 20 bases lay between the germline ends.

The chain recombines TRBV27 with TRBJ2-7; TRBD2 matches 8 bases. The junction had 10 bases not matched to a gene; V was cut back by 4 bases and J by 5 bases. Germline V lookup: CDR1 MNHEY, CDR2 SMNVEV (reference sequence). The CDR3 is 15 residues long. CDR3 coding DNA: TGTGCCAGCAGTTCGAAACGGGGGGGCGACGACGAGCAGTACTTC. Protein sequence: CASSSKRGGDDEQYF.

CDR3 protein: CASSLGVRGARNSPLHF. In DNA form, the CDR3 reads TGTGCCAGCAGCTTAGGGGTTCGGGGGGCGCGAAATTCACCCCTCCACTTT. V gene TRBV11-2 combines with J gene TRBJ1-6; a weak D match, TRBD1 (6 bases). The germline V gene encodes CDR1 SGHAT and CDR2 FQNNGV. The CDR3 runs 17 residues. Trimming took 1 base from V and 7 from J, leaving 17 bases between them.

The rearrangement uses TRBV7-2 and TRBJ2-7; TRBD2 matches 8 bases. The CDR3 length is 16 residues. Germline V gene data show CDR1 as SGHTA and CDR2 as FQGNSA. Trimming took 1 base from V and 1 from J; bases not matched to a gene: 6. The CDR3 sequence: CASSLVGGGTSYEQYF. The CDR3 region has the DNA TGTGCCAGCAGCTTAGTGGGCGGGGGGACATCCTACGAGCAGTACTTC.

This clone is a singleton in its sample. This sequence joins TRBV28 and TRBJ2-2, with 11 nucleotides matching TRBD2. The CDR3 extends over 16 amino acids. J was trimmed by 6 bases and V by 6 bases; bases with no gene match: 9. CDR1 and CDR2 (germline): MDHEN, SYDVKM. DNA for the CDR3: TGTGCCAGCAGAGTTGTAGCGGGGGGGCCCTCCGGGGAGCTGTTTTTT. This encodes CASRVVAGGPSGELFF.

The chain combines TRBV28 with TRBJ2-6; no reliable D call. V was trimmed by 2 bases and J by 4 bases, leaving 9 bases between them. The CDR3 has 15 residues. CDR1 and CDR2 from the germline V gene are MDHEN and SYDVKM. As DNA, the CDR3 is TGTGCCAGCAGTTTAAACCCCCAGGGGGCCAACGTCCTGACTTTC. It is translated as CASSLNPQGANVLTF. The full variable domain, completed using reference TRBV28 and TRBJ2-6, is DVKVTQSSRYLVKRTGEKVFLECVQDMDHENMFWYRQDPGLGLRLIYFSYDVKMKEKGDIPEGYSVSREKKERFSLILESASTNQTSMYLCASSLNPQGANVLTFGAGSRLTVL.

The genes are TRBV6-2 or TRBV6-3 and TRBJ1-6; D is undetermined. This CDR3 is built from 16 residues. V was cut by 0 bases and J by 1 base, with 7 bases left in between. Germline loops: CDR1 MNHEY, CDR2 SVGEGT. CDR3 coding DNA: TGTGCCAGCAGTTACTCCTCTCGGTCCTATAATTCACCCCTCCACTTT. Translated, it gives CASSYSSRSYNSPLHF.

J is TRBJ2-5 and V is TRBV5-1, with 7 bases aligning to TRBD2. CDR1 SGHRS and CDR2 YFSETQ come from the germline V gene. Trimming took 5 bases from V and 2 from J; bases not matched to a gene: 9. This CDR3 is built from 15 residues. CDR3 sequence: CASSPTSARQETQYF. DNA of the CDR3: TGCGCCAGCAGTCCAACTAGCGCACGGCAAGAGACCCAGTACTTC.

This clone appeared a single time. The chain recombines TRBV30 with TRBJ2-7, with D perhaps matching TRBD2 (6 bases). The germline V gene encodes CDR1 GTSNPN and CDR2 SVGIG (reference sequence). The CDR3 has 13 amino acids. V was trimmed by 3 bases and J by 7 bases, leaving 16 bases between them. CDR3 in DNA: TGTGCCTGGAGAGCTAGCGCCCTCGAGGAGCAGTACTTC. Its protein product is CAWRASALEEQYF. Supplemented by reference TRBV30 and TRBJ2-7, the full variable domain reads SQTIHQWPATLVQPVGSPLSLECTVEGTSNPNLYWYRQAAGRGLQLLFYSVGIGQISSEVPQNLSASRPQDRQFILSSKKLLLSDSGFYLCAWRASALEEQYFGPGTRLTVT.

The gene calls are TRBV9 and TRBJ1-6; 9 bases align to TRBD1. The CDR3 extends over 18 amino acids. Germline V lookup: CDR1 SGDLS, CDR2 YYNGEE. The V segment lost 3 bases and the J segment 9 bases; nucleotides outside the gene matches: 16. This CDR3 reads CASSARWDRAMESSPLHF. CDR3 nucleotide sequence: TGTGCCAGCAGCGCGCGATGGGACAGGGCGATGGAGAGTTCACCCCTCCACTTT.

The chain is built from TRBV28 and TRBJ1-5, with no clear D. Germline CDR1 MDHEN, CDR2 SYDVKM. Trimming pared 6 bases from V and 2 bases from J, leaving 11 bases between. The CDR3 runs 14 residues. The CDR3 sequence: CASSPQAGNQPQHF. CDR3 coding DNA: TGTGCCAGCAGCCCCCAGGCTGGCAATCAGCCCCAGCATTTT.

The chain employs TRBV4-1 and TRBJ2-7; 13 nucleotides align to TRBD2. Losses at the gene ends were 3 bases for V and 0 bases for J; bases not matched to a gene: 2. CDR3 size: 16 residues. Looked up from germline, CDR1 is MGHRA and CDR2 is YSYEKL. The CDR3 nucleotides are TGCGCCAGCAGCCAGCGGACTAGCGGGAGCTCCTACGAGCAGTACTTC. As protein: CASSQRTSGSSYEQYF.

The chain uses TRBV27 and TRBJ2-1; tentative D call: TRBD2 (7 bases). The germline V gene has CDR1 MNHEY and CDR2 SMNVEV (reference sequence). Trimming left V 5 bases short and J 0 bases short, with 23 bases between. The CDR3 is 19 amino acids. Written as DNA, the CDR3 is TGTGCCAGCAGTCCACTCCCCCGCGGGGGCCCAGCCTCCTACAATGAGCAGTTCTTC. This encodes CASSPLPRGGPASYNEQFF.

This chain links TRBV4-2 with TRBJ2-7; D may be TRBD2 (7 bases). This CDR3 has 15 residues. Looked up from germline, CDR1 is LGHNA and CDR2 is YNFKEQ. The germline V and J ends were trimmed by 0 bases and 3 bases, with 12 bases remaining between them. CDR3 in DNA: TGTGCCAGCAGCCAAGATGAGGGGGGGAGCTACGAGCAGTACTTC. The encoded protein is CASSQDEGGSYEQYF.

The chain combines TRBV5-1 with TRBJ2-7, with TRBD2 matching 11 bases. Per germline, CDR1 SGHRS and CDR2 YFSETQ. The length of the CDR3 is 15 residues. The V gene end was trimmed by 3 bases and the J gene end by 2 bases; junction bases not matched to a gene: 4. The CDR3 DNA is TGCGCCAGCAGCTCCCTACTAGCGGGAGCCTACGAGCAGTACTTC. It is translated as CASSSLLAGAYEQYF.

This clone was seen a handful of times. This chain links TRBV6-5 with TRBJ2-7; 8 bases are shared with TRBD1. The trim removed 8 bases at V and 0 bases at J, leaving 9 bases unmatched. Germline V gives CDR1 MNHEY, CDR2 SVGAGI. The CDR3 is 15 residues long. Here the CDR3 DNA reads TGTGCCAGCCCCCCGGACAGGGCACTCTCCTACGAGCAGTACTTC. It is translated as CASPPDRALSYEQYF.

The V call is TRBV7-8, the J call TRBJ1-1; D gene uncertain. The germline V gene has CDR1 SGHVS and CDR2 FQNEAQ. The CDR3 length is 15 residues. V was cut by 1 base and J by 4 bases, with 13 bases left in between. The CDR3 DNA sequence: TGTGCCAGCAGCTTAGGTCAATTTCGCAGCACTGAAGCTTTCTTT. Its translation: CASSLGQFRSTEAFF.

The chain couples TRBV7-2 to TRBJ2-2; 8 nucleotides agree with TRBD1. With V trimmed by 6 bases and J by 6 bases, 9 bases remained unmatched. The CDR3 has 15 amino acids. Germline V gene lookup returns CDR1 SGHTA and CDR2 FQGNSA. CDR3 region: CASREDRAKPGELFF. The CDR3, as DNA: TGTGCCAGCAGGGAGGACAGGGCGAAGCCCGGGGAGCTGTTTTTT. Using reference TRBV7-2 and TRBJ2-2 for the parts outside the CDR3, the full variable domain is GAGVSQSPSNKVTEKGKDVELRCDPISGHTALYWYRQSLGQGLEFLIYFQGNSAPDKSGLPSDRFSAERTGGSVSTLTIQRTQQEDSAVYLCASREDRAKPGELFFGEGSRLTVL.

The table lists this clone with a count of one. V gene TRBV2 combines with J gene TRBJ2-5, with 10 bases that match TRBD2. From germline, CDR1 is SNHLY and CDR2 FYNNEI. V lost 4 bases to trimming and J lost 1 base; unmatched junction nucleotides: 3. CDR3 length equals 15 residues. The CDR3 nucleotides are TGTGCCAGCAGTGGCGCTAGCGGGGGCCAAGAGACCCAGTACTTC. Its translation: CASSGASGGQETQYF.

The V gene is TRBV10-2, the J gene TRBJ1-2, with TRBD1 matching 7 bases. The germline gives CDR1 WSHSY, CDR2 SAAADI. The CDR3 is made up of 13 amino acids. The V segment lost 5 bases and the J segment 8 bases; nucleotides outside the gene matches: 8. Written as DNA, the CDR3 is TGCGCCAGCAGTTTGAACAGGGGAGAGGGCTACACCTTC. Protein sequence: CASSLNRGEGYTF.

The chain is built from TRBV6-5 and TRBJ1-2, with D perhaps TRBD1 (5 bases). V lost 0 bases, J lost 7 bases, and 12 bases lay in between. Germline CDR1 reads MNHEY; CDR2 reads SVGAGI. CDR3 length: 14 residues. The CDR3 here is CASSYSQGSSGYTF. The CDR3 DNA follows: TGTGCCAGCAGTTACTCTCAGGGTTCGAGTGGCTACACCTTC.